This T cell receptor beta chain was obtained from a study of OX40 agonist ivuxolimab in advanced cancers. Looking at the study overall: Treatment of patients was with ivuxolimab, an agonistic anti-OX40 (CD134) antibody.

General study results and limits: Mean expanded clone counts were higher in CD8+ than CD4+ T cells.

The V and J ends lost 6 bases and 8 bases, in that order; junction bases with no gene match: 9. Germline loops: CDR1 SNHLY, CDR2 FYNNEI. The length of the CDR3 is 14 residues. Only in-frame clones appear in the TCRdb table, and some are missing; sequencing was by immunoSEQ multiplex PCR. The sample lists approximately 80,000 clones, roughly 89% occurring once. As concerns this clone: The antigen is undetermined.

Here the sequenced sample was CD4+ or CD8+ T cells sorted from blood, taken in a trial of the OX40 agonist ivuxolimab. This receptor was taken from an adult with an advanced solid tumor such as melanoma, head and neck, liver or kidney cancer. V and J are TRBV2 and TRBJ2-1, with TRBD2 matching over 8 bases. The CDR3 loop reads CASSLSGSSDEQFF. CDR3 in DNA: TGTGCCAGCAGCCTCAGCGGGAGTTCCGATGAGCAGTTCTTC.